Following are 2 T cell receptor beta chains from one sample sequenced in a study of T cell responses to AZD1222 COVID-19 vaccine (dated by TCRdb to about 2021). Per the publication, the time point label means: baseline before first vaccination. The library was produced with the immunoSEQ multiplex PCR assay. Here the immuneACCESS table is served through TCRdb, limited to in-frame sequences with V and J called. Missing clones are a known gap in these copies; in checked studies unresolved V genes cover under half, and the rest lacks a known reason. Recorded for this sample are over 100,000 clones; under 90% of them occurred a single time. The ten largest clones add up to 6.3% of the sample. The sample consisted of peripheral blood, taken on day 0 of AZD1222 vaccination. These receptors were obtained from an adult in good health.

V is TRBV5-1 and J is TRBJ2-3; D not resolved. Germline loops: CDR1 SGHRS, CDR2 YFSETQ. The CDR3 totals 12 residues. V lost 0 bases and J lost 6, with 5 bases in between. The DNA for the CDR3 is TGCGCCAGCAGCTTGGATCTGGATACGCAGTATTTT. Translated, it gives CASSLDLDTQYF.

This clone was found a few times. The V gene is TRBV29-1, the J gene TRBJ1-2; D call uncertain. There are 11 residues in the CDR3. V lost 7 bases and J lost 3, with 9 bases in between. Germline V gene data show CDR1 as SQVTM and CDR2 as ANQGSEA. In DNA, the CDR3 is TGCAGCGGGGCAGACTACTATGGCTACACCTTC. Protein sequence: CSGADYYGYTF.